This is a list of T cell receptor beta chains from one sample in a study of T cells in Graves' hyperthyroidism and ophthalmopathy. TCRdb redid the calling of the multiplex PCR reads with MiXCR, one entry per CDR3 protein. The sample yields about 530,000 distinct CDR3 sequences, approximately 17% seen once. Sequences were obtained from blood. The receptors were sampled from a woman under 30 with Graves' ophthalmopathy. Both conserved end residues are part of each CDR3. The D gene is left open where the match is weak. Part of the rows lack a size; the others show once, few, many or a class for expanded clones.

CDR3 protein: CASTLGQGMNQPQHF
CDR3 DNA: TGTGCCAGCACCCTGGGACAGGGAATGAATCAGCCCCAGCATTTT
clone size: many
D gene: TRBD1
J gene: TRBJ1-5
V gene: TRBV6-1

CDR3 protein: CASSVLPTGPKGYGYTF
CDR3 DNA: TGTGCCAGCAGCGTACTCCCGACAGGGCCTAAGGGCTATGGCTACACCTTC
clone size: -
D gene: TRBD1
J gene: TRBJ1-2
V gene: TRBV9

CDR3 protein: CAWSDEGGPNLNYGYTF
CDR3 DNA: TGTGCCTGGAGTGATGAGGGAGGGCCGAACCTTAACTATGGCTACACCTTC
clone size: many
D gene: -
J gene: TRBJ1-2
V gene: TRBV30

CDR3 protein: CASSWERREYTGELFF
CDR3 DNA: TGTGCCAGCTCTTGGGAGCGGAGAGAATACACCGGGGAGCTGTTTTTT
clone size: few
D gene: -
J gene: TRBJ2-2
V gene: TRBV28

CDR3 protein: CASSSSGHMIDTQYF
CDR3 DNA: TGTGCTAGCAGCTCATCCGGACATATGATAGATACGCAGTATTTT
clone size: few
D gene: -
J gene: TRBJ2-3
V gene: TRBV7-7

CDR3 protein: CASSQEPPGREGRDTQYF
CDR3 DNA: TGCGCCAGCAGCCAAGAGCCTCCGGGGCGGGAGGGCCGCGATACGCAGTATTTT
clone size: -
D gene: TRBD2
J gene: TRBJ2-3
V gene: TRBV4-3

CDR3 protein: CASSPTGQDNNEQFF
CDR3 DNA: TGTGCCAGCAGCCCAACGGGACAGGATAACAATGAGCAGTTCTTC
clone size: few
D gene: TRBD1
J gene: TRBJ2-1
V gene: TRBV11-2

CDR3 protein: CASSEGADGLSYEQYF
CDR3 DNA: TGCGCCAGCAGCGAAGGGGCTGACGGGCTCTCCTACGAGCAGTACTTC
clone size: many
D gene: -
J gene: TRBJ2-7
V gene: TRBV4-1

CDR3 protein: CSARDRVTVFDRGEAFF
CDR3 DNA: TGCAGTGCTAGAGATAGGGTCACCGTTTTCGATCGCGGTGAAGCTTTCTTT
clone size: many
D gene: -
J gene: TRBJ1-1
V gene: TRBV20-1

CDR3 protein: CASSEPRTVPSHNEQFF
CDR3 DNA: TGCGCCAGCAGTGAGCCCAGGACAGTACCTTCCCACAATGAGCAGTTCTTC
clone size: -
D gene: -
J gene: TRBJ2-1
V gene: TRBV10-2

CDR3 protein: CASSSLGGAHNEQFF
CDR3 DNA: TGCGCCAGCAGCTCCCTTGGCGGGGCCCACAATGAGCAGTTCTTC
clone size: -
D gene: -
J gene: TRBJ2-1
V gene: TRBV5-1